The following is a T cell receptor (beta chain) sequence with its context. In the original workflow: Reference gene primer amplification yielded estimated nucleated cell counts. Method: immunoSEQ multiplex PCR; TCRdb's copy keeps in-frame clones and lacks some. The DNA was the basis for D and trimming; V, J and clone size are from that table. Seen here are approximately 110,000 clones, about 90% observed once, and the top ten hold 2.1%. This entry belongs to a study of blood T cell repertoires in COVID-19. The CDR3 is made up of 12 amino acids. V gene TRBV21-1 combines with J gene TRBJ1-6. TRBV21-1 is annotated as a pseudogene. Sequencing was done on a sample of peripheral blood. The TCR sequence derives from a man in his forties or fifties with COVID-19, enrolled during active disease. For the CDR3, the DNA is TGTGCCAGCAGCAGGAGGGACTTACCCCTCCACTTT. Amino acid sequence: CASSRRDLPLHF.